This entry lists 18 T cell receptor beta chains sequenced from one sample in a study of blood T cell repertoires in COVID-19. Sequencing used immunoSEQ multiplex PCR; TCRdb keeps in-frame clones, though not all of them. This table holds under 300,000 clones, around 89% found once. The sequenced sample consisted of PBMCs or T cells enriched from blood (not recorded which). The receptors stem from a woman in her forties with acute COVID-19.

The CDR3 protein is CAIRTTLGTGDGSYEQYF. The CDR3 nucleotides are TGTGCCATCAGGACTACGCTCGGGACAGGGGATGGCTCCTACGAGCAGTACTTC. J is TRBJ2-7 and V is TRBV10-3, with 10 bases identical to TRBD1. Unmatched junction bases numbered 14, after V lost 6 bases and J lost 0 bases. The CDR3 is 18 residues long. Germline-derived CDR1 and CDR2 are ENHRY and SYGVKD.

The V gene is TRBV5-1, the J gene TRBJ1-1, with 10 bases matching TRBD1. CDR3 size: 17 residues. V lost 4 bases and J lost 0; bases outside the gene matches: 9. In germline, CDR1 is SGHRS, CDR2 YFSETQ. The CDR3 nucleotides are TGCGCCAGCAGCGAGGGGACAGGGGTGCCCATGAACACTGAAGCTTTCTTT. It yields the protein CASSEGTGVPMNTEAFF.

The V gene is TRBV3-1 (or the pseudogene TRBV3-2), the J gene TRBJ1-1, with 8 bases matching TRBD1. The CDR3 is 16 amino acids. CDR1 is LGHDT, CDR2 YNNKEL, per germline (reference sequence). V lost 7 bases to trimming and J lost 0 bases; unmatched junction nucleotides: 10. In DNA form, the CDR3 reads TGTGCCAGCAACTTCGGACAGGGTCGAATGAACACTGAAGCTTTCTTT. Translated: CASNFGQGRMNTEAFF.

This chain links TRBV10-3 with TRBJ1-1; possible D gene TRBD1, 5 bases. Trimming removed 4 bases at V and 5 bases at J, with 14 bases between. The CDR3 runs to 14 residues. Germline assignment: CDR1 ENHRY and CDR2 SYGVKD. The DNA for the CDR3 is TGTGCCATCAGTGGATCGGACATAAGAACTGAAGCTTTCTTT. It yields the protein CAISGSDIRTEAFF.

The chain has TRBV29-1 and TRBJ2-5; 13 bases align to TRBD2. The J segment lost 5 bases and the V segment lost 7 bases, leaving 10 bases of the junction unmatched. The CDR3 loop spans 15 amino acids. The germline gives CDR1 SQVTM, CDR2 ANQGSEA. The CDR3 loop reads CSGGFGTSGKETQYF. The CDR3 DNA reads TGCAGCGGAGGATTCGGGACTAGCGGGAAGGAGACCCAGTACTTC.

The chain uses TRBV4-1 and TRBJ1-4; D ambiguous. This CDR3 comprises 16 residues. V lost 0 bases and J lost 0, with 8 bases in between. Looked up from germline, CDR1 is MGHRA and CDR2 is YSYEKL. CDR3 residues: CASSQELGATNEKLFF. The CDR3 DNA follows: TGCGCCAGCAGCCAAGAACTCGGTGCAACTAATGAAAAACTGTTTTTT.

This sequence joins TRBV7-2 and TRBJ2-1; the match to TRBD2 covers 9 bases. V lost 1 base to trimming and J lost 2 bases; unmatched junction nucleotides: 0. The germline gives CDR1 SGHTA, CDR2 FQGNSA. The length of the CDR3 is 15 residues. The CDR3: CASSLVAGAYNEQFF. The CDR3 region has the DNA TGTGCCAGCAGCTTAGTAGCGGGGGCCTACAATGAGCAGTTCTTC.

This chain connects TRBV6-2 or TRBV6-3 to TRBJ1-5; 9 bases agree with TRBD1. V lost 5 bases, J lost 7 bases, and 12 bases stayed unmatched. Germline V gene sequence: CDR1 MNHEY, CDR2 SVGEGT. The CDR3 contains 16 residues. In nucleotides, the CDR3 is TGTGCCAGCAGTCCCAGGGACAGGGACAGTGAACAGCCCCAGCATTTT. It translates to CASSPRDRDSEQPQHF.

CDR3 sequence (DNA): TGTGCCAGCAGTTACGACCCCAGACTAGCGGGGACCACCGGGGAGCTGTTTTTT. Its translation: CASSYDPRLAGTTGELFF. This chain connects TRBV6-2 or TRBV6-3 to TRBJ2-2, with 11 positions matching TRBD2. Germline V gene data show CDR1 as MNHEY and CDR2 as SVGEGT. J gave up 4 bases and V 2 bases, and 9 bases lay outside the gene matches. This CDR3 spans 18 amino acids.

The CDR3 nucleotides are TGCGCCAGCAGCCCGCGAGGGGGACAGGGGAGGAGTAGGCTAAATGAAAAACTGTTTTTT. As protein: CASSPRGGQGRSRLNEKLFF. The chain links TRBV5-1 to TRBJ1-4; 10 nucleotides align to TRBD1. With 4 bases clipped from V and 5 bases from J, the junction kept 20 bases outside the gene matches. The CDR3 consists of 20 residues. CDR1 and CDR2 (germline): SGHRS, YFSETQ.

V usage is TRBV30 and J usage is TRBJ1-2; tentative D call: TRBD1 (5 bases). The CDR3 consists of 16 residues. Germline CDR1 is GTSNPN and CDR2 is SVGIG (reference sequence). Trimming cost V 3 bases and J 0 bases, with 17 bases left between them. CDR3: CAWRAPTDHTNYGYTF. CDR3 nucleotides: TGTGCCTGGAGAGCTCCGACAGACCATACTAACTATGGCTACACCTTC.

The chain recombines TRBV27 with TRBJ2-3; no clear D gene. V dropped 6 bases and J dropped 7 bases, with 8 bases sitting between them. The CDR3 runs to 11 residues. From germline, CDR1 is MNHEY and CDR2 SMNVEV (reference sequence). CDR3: CASRSGYTQYF. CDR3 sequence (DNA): TGTGCCAGCAGGAGTGGTTATACGCAGTATTTT.

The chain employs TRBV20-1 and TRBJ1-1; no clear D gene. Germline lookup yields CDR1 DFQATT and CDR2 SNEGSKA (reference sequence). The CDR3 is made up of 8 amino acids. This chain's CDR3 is CRTNKAFF. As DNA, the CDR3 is TGCAGGACTAACAAAGCTTTCTTT.

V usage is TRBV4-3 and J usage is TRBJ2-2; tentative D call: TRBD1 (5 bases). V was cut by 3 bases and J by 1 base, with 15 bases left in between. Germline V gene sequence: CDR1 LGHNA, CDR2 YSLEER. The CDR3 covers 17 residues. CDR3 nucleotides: TGCGCCAGCAGCCACCCAAGTGGGGCAGGGAACACCGGGGAGCTGTTTTTT. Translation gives CASSHPSGAGNTGELFF.

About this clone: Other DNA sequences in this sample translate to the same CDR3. The CDR3, as DNA: TGCGCCAGCAGCCAAGATCCAGGGGGAAGCTCCTACAATGAGCAGTTCTTC. Amino acids: CASSQDPGGSSYNEQFF. The chain couples TRBV4-3 to TRBJ2-1; 7 bases are shared with TRBD1. Germline V gene lookup returns CDR1 LGHNA and CDR2 YSLEER. The CDR3 is made up of 17 amino acids. The ends lost 0 bases at V and 0 bases at J; junction bases unmatched: 5.

This chain's CDR3 is CASSRDNPLKTQYF. For the CDR3, the DNA is TGTGCCAGCTCGAGAGACAATCCTCTAAAGACCCAGTACTTC. V is TRBV6-5 and J is TRBJ2-5, with D unclear. The germline gives CDR1 MNHEY, CDR2 SVGAGI. Trimming removed 8 bases from V and 6 bases from J, with 19 bases in between. The CDR3 runs to 14 residues.

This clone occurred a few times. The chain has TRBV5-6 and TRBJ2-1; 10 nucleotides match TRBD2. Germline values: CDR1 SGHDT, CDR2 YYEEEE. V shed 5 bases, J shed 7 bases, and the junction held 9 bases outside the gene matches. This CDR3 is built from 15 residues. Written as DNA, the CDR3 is TGTGCCAGCAGTCTGCTAGCGGGAGAGAAGAATGAGCAGTTCTTC. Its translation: CASSLLAGEKNEQFF.

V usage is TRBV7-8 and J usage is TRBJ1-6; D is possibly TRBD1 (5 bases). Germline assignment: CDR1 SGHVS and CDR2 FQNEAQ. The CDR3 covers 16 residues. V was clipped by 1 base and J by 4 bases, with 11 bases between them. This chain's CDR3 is CASSLGQGGYNSPLHF. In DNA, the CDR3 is TGTGCCAGCAGCTTAGGGCAGGGAGGTTATAATTCACCCCTCCACTTT.